This TCR beta chain was recorded in a study of Tregs in tolerant kidney transplant recipients. This CDR3 has 11 amino acids. Per the germline V gene, CDR1 is SNHLY and CDR2 is FYNNEI. Assay: immunoSEQ multiplex PCR; the TCRdb copy retains only in-frame clones and omits some. The sample carries 74,000 or so clones, roughly 90% recorded once. Study results and caveats: The small number of patients limits these findings pending further validation. Activated donor B cell expansion appeared to reveal the most relevant donor-specific TCRbeta repertoire. Donor-specific Treg expansion exceeded global Treg expansion in tolerant patients, suggesting antigen drive.

Concerning this clone itself: The antigen is not known. One end of the junction fails to match germline, which may point to a read error.

Recipients received nonmyeloablative bone marrow transplants from related graft donors, with transient mixed chimerism. Thawed PBMCs were FACS-sorted into unstimulated CD4+CD25+CD127- regulatory T cells, CD4+CD25- non-regulatory cells, CD4 and CD8 cells. J is TRBJ2-1 and V is TRBV2; D uncertain. The sequencing used CD4+ T cells from blood (PBMCs), collected 24 months after the transplant. The receptor's source is a human patient who received a combined kidney and bone marrow transplant. Some T cells may trace back to the graft donor. The CDR3 reads CASTESWSRIF. As DNA, the CDR3 is TGTGCCAGCACCGAGAGTTGGAGTAGGATCTTC. Based on the CDR3 plus reference TRBV2 and TRBJ2-1, the full variable domain is EPEVTQTPSHQVTQMGQEVILRCVPISNHLYFYWYRQILGQKVEFLVSFYNNEISEKSEIFDDQFSVERPDGSNFTLKIRSTKLEDSAMYFCASTESWSRIFGPGTRLTVL.